One and the same sample provided the 22 T cell receptor beta chains below, sequenced in a study of cytomegalovirus exposure and HLA in healthy donors. The PCR employed 60 Vbeta primers together with 13 Jbeta primers. Assay: immunoSEQ multiplex PCR; the TCRdb copy retains only in-frame clones and omits some. The table records roughly 99,000 clones, around three quarters of them present only once. The sample consisted of PBMCs. All receptors derive from a male donor in good health and CMV-seropositive.

This clone showed up just a few times. The same CDR3 is also encoded by other DNA sequences in this sample. CDR3 nucleotides: TGCGCCAGCAGCTCCGGGACAGGTAACACTGAAGCTTTCTTT. This encodes CASSSGTGNTEAFF. The J gene is TRBJ1-1, the V gene TRBV5-1; 8 positions match TRBD1. Germline V gives CDR1 SGHRS, CDR2 YFSETQ. CDR3 length: 14 residues. V trimming: 3 bases; J trimming: 2 bases; junction bases outside the gene matches: 3.

V and J are TRBV5-4 and TRBJ1-2; no clear D gene. Looked up from germline, CDR1 is SGHNT and CDR2 is YYREEE (reference sequence). Trimming removed 0 bases from V and 3 bases from J, with 6 bases in between. The CDR3 runs to 13 residues. In nucleotides, the CDR3 is TGTGCCAGCAGCTTGGCGGAGGACTATGGCTACACCTTC. Protein sequence: CASSLAEDYGYTF.

This clone was seen a handful of times. The J gene is TRBJ2-3, the V gene TRBV29-1; D perhaps matches TRBD1 (6 bases). Germline V lookup: CDR1 SQVTM, CDR2 ANQGSEA. V shed 4 bases and J shed 2 bases, with 13 bases lying between them. The CDR3 runs to 14 residues. CDR3 DNA sequence: TGCAGCGTTGGTCTGGACAGTTCCACAGATACGCAGTATTTT. Its protein is CSVGLDSSTDTQYF.

V and J are TRBV9 and TRBJ2-1, with 13 nucleotides matching TRBD2. The CDR3 consists of 14 residues. Germline-derived CDR1 and CDR2 are SGDLS and YYNGEE. Trimming took 3 bases from V and 7 from J; bases not matched to a gene: 1. The CDR3 nucleotides are TGTGCCAGCAGCGCGGGACTAGCGGGGAATGAGCAGTTCTTC. Its protein is CASSAGLAGNEQFF.

In its sample, this clone was seen a few times. The V and J genes are TRBV19 and TRBJ1-1, with D unresolved. This CDR3 has 13 residues. Trimming left V 6 bases short and J 0 bases short, with 8 bases between. Germline assignment: CDR1 LNHDA and CDR2 SQIVND (reference sequence). The CDR3 nucleotides read TGTGCCAGTAGAAGACTCATGAACACTGAAGCTTTCTTT. Translated, it gives CASRRLMNTEAFF.

This clone has just one count. The V gene is TRBV12-5, the J gene TRBJ2-5; 10 bases agree with TRBD2. The V gene end was trimmed by 4 bases and the J gene end by 5 bases; junction bases not matched to a gene: 10. Germline V gene lookup returns CDR1 LGHNT and CDR2 FRNRAP. The CDR3 is made up of 16 amino acids. DNA of the CDR3: TGTGCTAGTGGTTCTATCCTAGCGGGGGTTATGGAGACCCAGTACTTC. Its protein is CASGSILAGVMETQYF.

V gene TRBV19 combines with J gene TRBJ1-5, with D perhaps TRBD1 (6 bases). V was cut by 10 bases and J by 4 bases, with 11 bases left in between. CDR1 is LNHDA and CDR2 is SQIVND in the germline V gene (reference sequence). The CDR3 loop spans 12 amino acids. The CDR3 nucleotides read TGTGCCACCAAACAGGGAAATCAGCCCCAGCATTTT. Amino acids: CATKQGNQPQHF. Using reference TRBV19 and TRBJ1-5 for the parts outside the CDR3, the full variable domain is DGGITQSPKYLFRKEGQNVTLSCEQNLNHDAMYWYRQDPGQGLRLIYYSQIVNDFQKGDIAEGYSVSREKKESFPLTVTSAQKNPTAFYLCATKQGNQPQHFGDGTRLSIL.

The rearrangement links TRBV7-8 to TRBJ2-3; tentative D call: TRBD1 (6 bases). CDR1 is SGHVS, CDR2 FQNEAQ, per germline. V lost 5 bases, J lost 0 bases, and 15 bases lay in between. The CDR3 covers 16 residues. The CDR3 is CASSLLQGSSTDTQYF. DNA of the CDR3: TGTGCCAGCAGCCTCCTCCAGGGGTCTAGCACAGATACGCAGTATTTT.

This chain connects TRBV30 to TRBJ1-2, with 8 bases matching TRBD1. From germline, CDR1 is GTSNPN and CDR2 SVGIG (reference sequence). V gave up 2 bases and J gave up 1 base; unmatched junction bases: 9. CDR3 size: 16 residues. In DNA, the CDR3 is TGTGCCTGGAGTACGACAGGGGCGCCACTTAACTATGGCTACACCTTC. This sequence encodes CAWSTTGAPLNYGYTF.

The rearrangement links TRBV9 to TRBJ1-2; TRBD1 agrees at 7 bases. V lost 0 bases, J lost 5 bases, and 7 bases stayed unmatched. The CDR3 runs to 15 residues. Germline V CDR1 and CDR2: SGDLS, YYNGEE. The CDR3 nucleotides are TGTGCCAGCAGCGTAGCTGGTGACAGGGTATATGGCTACACCTTC. It encodes CASSVAGDRVYGYTF. The full variable domain, its missing parts supplied by reference TRBV9 and TRBJ1-2, is DSGVTQTPKHLITATGQRVTLRCSPRSGDLSVYWYQQSLDQGLQFLIQYYNGEERAKGNILERFSAQQFPDLHSELNLSSLELGDSALYFCASSVAGDRVYGYTFGSGTRLTVV.

Remarks on this clone: One end of the junction does not line up with germline, which may come from a read error. This chain joins TRBV4-2 and TRBJ2-5; 13 bases line up with TRBD2. Germline-derived CDR1 and CDR2 are LGHNA and YNFKEQ. The CDR3 totals 17 residues. The CDR3 region is CVSSAAGTSGETETQYF. Written as DNA, the CDR3 is TGTGTCAGCAGCGCGGCCGGGACTAGCGGGGAGACTGAGACCCAGTACTTC.

This chain links TRBV11-2 with TRBJ1-1, with D possibly matching TRBD1 (5 bases). CDR3 length equals 13 residues. Germline V gene sequence: CDR1 SGHAT, CDR2 FQNNGV. V lost 3 bases to trimming and J lost 7 bases, with 12 bases between them. In nucleotides, the CDR3 is TGTGCCAGCAGCTTTTCAGGGAGGGGTGAAGCTTTCTTT. It specifies CASSFSGRGEAFF.

The chain carries TRBV5-1 and TRBJ1-6, with 8 bases that match TRBD1. V shed 2 bases, J shed 7 bases, and the junction held 5 bases outside the gene matches. This CDR3 has 15 residues. CDR1 is SGHRS and CDR2 is YFSETQ in the germline V gene. CDR3 bases: TGCGCCAGCAGCTTTGACAGGGGCCCCAATTCACCCCTCCACTTT. Protein sequence: CASSFDRGPNSPLHF.

The chain recombines TRBV5-4 with TRBJ2-5; 10 positions agree with TRBD1. The CDR3 runs 16 residues. Germline trimming cut 4 bases from V and 2 bases from J; bases unmatched to any gene: 8. Germline V gene data show CDR1 as SGHNT and CDR2 as YYREEE (reference sequence). CDR3 in amino acids: CASSRVRDRGQETQYF. The CDR3 DNA reads as TGTGCCAGCAGCCGAGTCCGGGACAGGGGTCAAGAGACCCAGTACTTC.

The chain links TRBV9 to TRBJ2-7; D uncertain. The CDR3 totals 12 residues. V shed 4 bases and J shed 3 bases, with 8 bases lying between them. The V gene's germline CDR1 is SGDLS and CDR2 YYNGEE. The CDR3 loop reads CASSRESYEQYF. The CDR3 bases are TGTGCCAGCAGCCGCGAGAGCTACGAGCAGTACTTC.

This chain connects TRBV6-5 to TRBJ1-4; D is unresolved. Trimming removed 4 bases from V and 7 bases from J, with 10 bases in between. The germline gives CDR1 MNHEY, CDR2 SVGAGI. The CDR3 spans 13 residues. The CDR3 region has the DNA TGTGCCAGCAGTTCTAGGGCGGGTGAAAAACTGTTTTTT. Protein product: CASSSRAGEKLFF.

The rearrangement links TRBV5-6 to TRBJ1-2, with 7 bases lining up with TRBD1. From germline, CDR1 is SGHDT and CDR2 YYEEEE. The CDR3 length is 15 residues. Trimming removed 0 bases from V and 4 bases from J; junction bases left unmatched: 6. The CDR3 protein is CASSLAGQPGYGYTF. For the CDR3, the DNA is TGTGCCAGCAGCTTGGCGGGACAGCCAGGCTATGGCTACACCTTC.

The chain links TRBV5-1 to TRBJ2-5; the match to TRBD2 covers 8 bases. CDR1 and CDR2 (germline): SGHRS, YFSETQ. CDR3 length equals 15 residues. J lost 1 base, V lost 4 bases, and 6 bases had no gene match. This chain's CDR3 is CASSPTSASQETQYF. CDR3 nucleotides: TGCGCCAGCAGCCCGACTAGCGCTTCCCAAGAGACCCAGTACTTC.

The chain couples TRBV18 to TRBJ2-5; D perhaps matches TRBD2 (5 bases). CDR3 length equals 15 residues. V was shortened by 0 bases and J by 7 bases, with 15 bases between the two germline ends. CDR1 KGHSH and CDR2 LQKENI come from the germline V gene. The CDR3 reads CASSPPTGLGGTQYF. In DNA form, the CDR3 reads TGTGCCAGCTCACCACCCACGGGGTTAGGAGGGACCCAGTACTTC.

Only a few counts were recorded for this clone. This chain joins TRBV25-1 and TRBJ2-7; 12 positions match TRBD1. The germline CDR1 and CDR2 sequences are MGHDK and SYGVNS. J lost 3 bases, V lost 4 bases, and 7 bases had no gene match. The CDR3 is 16 amino acids. The CDR3 is CASSVGTGGKVYEQYF. The CDR3 region has the DNA TGTGCCAGCAGTGTAGGGACAGGGGGCAAGGTCTACGAGCAGTACTTC.

Concerning this clone: The identical CDR3 is also encoded by other nucleotide sequences in the sample. The chain has TRBV6-1 and TRBJ2-3, with TRBD2 identical over 10 bases. The V gene end was trimmed by 2 bases and the J gene end by 2 bases; junction bases not matched to a gene: 1. Germline values: CDR1 MNHNS, CDR2 SASEGT. The CDR3 sequence is 15 residues long. Here the CDR3 reads CASSESGGATDTQYF. The CDR3 DNA reads as TGTGCCAGCAGTGAAAGCGGGGGGGCCACAGATACGCAGTATTTT.

The V call is TRBV5-1, the J call TRBJ1-1, with D possibly being TRBD1 (5 bases). Trimming cost V 4 bases and J 0 bases, with 13 bases left between them. The CDR3 is 15 residues long. Germline V gene sequence: CDR1 SGHRS, CDR2 YFSETQ. The CDR3 reads CASSPGGHLNTEAFF. The CDR3 DNA sequence: TGCGCCAGCAGCCCGGGTGGACACCTGAACACTGAAGCTTTCTTT.